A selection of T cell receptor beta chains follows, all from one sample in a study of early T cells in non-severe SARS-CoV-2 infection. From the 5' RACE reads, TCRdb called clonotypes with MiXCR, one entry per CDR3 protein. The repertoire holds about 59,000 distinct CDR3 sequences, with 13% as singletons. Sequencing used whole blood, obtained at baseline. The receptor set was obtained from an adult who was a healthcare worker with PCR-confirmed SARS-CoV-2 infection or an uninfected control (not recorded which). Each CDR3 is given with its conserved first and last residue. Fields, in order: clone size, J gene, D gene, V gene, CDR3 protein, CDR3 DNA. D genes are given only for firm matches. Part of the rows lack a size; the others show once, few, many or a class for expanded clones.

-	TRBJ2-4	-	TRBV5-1	CASSRDGKDIQYF	TGCGCCAGCAGCCGGGACGGGAAGGACATTCAGTACTTC
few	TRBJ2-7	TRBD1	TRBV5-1	CASSLEVEQGALEQYF	TGCGCCAGCAGCTTGGAGGTTGAGCAGGGGGCACTCGAGCAGTACTTC
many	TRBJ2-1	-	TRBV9	CASSGPPLVNEQFF	TGTGCCAGCAGCGGCCCGCCTCTAGTCAATGAGCAGTTCTTC
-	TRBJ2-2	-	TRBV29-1	CSANTGTSTGELFF	TGCAGCGCAAATACCGGGACAAGCACCGGGGAGCTGTTTTTT
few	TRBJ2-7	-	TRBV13	CASSFGTAAYEQYF	TGTGCCAGCAGCTTCGGGACCGCTGCCTACGAGCAGTACTTC
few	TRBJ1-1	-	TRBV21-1	CASSKEDKYTEAFF	TGTGCCAGCAGCAAAGAAGATAAGTACACTGAAGCTTTCTTT
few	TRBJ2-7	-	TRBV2	CASPMEALALSYEQYF	TGTGCCAGCCCTATGGAGGCGTTAGCTCTCTCCTACGAGCAGTACTTC
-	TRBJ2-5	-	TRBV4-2	CASSGQYQETQYF	TGTGCCAGCAGCGGACAGTACCAAGAGACCCAGTACTTC
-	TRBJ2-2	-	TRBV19	CASIGVTGELFF	TGTGCCAGTATAGGGGTCACCGGGGAGCTGTTTTTT
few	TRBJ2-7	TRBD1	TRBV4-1	CASSQGQLELYEQYF	TGCGCCAGCAGTCAGGGACAGTTGGAACTCTACGAGCAGTACTTC
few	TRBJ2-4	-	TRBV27	CASGPIAIQYF	TGTGCCAGCGGACCTATAGCCATTCAGTACTTC
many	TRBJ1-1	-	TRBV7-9	CASSLPQGDGTEAFF	TGTGCCAGCAGCCTTCCTCAGGGCGACGGTACTGAAGCTTTCTTT
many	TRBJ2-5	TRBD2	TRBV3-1	CASSQDLLAGTYQETQYF	TGTGCCAGCAGCCAAGATCTACTAGCGGGGACGTACCAAGAGACCCAGTACTTC
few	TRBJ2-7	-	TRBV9	CASSPTDNGPSEQYF	TGTGCCAGCAGCCCTACCGACAACGGGCCGTCCGAGCAGTACTTC
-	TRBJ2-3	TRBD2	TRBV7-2	CASSLSGGADTQYF	TGTGCCAGCAGCTTGAGCGGGGGGGCAGATACGCAGTATTTT
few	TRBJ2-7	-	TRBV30	CAWSPLGGAYSYEQYF	TGTGCCTGGAGTCCCCTGGGGGGGGCATACTCCTACGAGCAGTACTTC
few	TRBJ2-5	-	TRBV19	CASSIGLGLLQETQYF	TGTGCCAGTAGTATAGGTCTGGGACTTCTCCAAGAGACCCAGTACTTC
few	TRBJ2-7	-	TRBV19	CASSLGSSGQYF	TGTGCCAGTAGTCTCGGCTCATCGGGACAGTACTTC
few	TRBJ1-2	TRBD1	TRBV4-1	CASSQGQGALYGYTF	TGCGCCAGCAGCCAAGGGCAGGGGGCTCTCTATGGCTACACCTTC
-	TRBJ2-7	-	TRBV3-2	CASSQAFYEQYF	TGTGCCAGCAGCCAAGCTTTCTACGAGCAGTACTTC
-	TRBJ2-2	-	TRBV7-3	CASSPARGYTGELFF	TGTGCCAGCTCCCCTGCGAGGGGGTACACCGGGGAGCTGTTTTTT
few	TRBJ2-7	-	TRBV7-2	CASSFGLSYEQYF	TGTGCCAGCAGCTTCGGCCTCTCCTACGAGCAGTACTTC
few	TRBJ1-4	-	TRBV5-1	CASSLASAANEKLFF	TGCGCCAGCAGCTTGGCTTCGGCAGCTAATGAAAAACTGTTTTTT
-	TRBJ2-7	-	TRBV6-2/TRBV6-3	CATTGGSYEQYF	TGTGCCACCACAGGAGGTTCCTACGAGCAGTACTTC
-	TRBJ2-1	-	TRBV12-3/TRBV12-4	CASSLRGTDYNEQFF	TGTGCCAGCAGTTTAAGAGGCACAGATTACAATGAGCAGTTCTTC
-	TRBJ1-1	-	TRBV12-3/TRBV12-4	CASSFREDTEAFF	TGTGCCAGCAGTTTCCGGGAGGACACTGAAGCTTTCTTT
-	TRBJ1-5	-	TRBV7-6	CASSVDTNQPQHF	TGTGCCAGCAGCGTGGACACTAATCAGCCCCAGCATTTT
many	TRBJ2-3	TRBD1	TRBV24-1	CATEGRTGDTDTQYF	TGTGCCACCGAAGGCAGGACAGGGGACACAGATACGCAGTATTTT
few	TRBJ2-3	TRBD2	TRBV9	CASSYQPGLAGDTDTQYF	TGTGCCAGCAGCTACCAACCGGGACTAGCGGGGGACACAGATACGCAGTATTTT
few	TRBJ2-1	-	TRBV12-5	CASGSTLGREFEQFF	TGTGCTAGTGGTTCCACCCTAGGTAGGGAGTTTGAGCAGTTCTTC
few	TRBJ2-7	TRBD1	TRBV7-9	CASEGTASYEQYF	TGTGCCAGCGAAGGGACAGCCTCCTACGAGCAGTACTTC
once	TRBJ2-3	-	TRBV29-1	CSVAAQADTQYF	TGCAGCGTTGCGGCTCAGGCGGATACGCAGTATTTT
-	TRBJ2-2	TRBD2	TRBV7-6	CASSLGTSGFLEDTGELFF	TGTGCCAGCAGCTTAGGGACTAGCGGGTTCCTGGAGGACACCGGGGAGCTGTTTTTT
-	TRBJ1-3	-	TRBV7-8	CASSPQAHSGNTIYF	TGTGCCAGCAGCCCACAGGCCCACTCTGGAAACACCATATATTTT
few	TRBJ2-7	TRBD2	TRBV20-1	CSAAGLAGGPNEQYF	TGCAGTGCGGCCGGACTAGCGGGAGGGCCGAACGAGCAGTACTTC
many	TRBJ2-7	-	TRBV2	CASSGQAYEQYF	TGTGCCAGCAGCGGACAAGCCTACGAGCAGTACTTC
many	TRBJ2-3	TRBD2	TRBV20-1	CSAPTGGRDRTMDTQYF	TGCAGTGCTCCCACGGGAGGGCGCGATAGAACCATGGATACGCAGTATTTT
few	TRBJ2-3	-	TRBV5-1	CASSPLSGSTDTQYF	TGCGCCAGCAGCCCCCTTAGCGGCTCCACAGATACGCAGTATTTT
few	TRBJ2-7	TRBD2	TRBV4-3	CASSQDRRGGYEQYF	TGCGCCAGCAGCCAAGATCGGCGCGGGGGCTACGAGCAGTACTTC
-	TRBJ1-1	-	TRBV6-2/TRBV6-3	CASSYSWLNTEAFF	TGTGCCAGCAGTTACTCTTGGCTGAACACTGAAGCTTTCTTT
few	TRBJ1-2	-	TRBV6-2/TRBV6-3	CASSYSYWDSYTF	TGTGCCAGCAGTTACTCGTATTGGGATAGCTACACCTTC
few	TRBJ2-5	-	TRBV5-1	CASSKGLSETQYF	TGCGCCAGCAGCAAAGGACTATCGGAGACCCAGTACTTC
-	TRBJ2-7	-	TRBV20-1	CSVGAAGYEQYF	TGCAGTGTGGGGGCAGCGGGCTACGAGCAGTACTTC
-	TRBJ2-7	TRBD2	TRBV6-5	CASSYALAGGYEQYF	TGTGCCAGCAGTTACGCTCTAGCGGGGGGTTACGAGCAGTACTTC
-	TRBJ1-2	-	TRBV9	CASSVVRELNYGYTF	TGTGCCAGCAGCGTAGTGAGAGAGCTTAACTATGGCTACACCTTC
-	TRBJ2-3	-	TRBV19	CASSITGTGMDTQYF	TGTGCCAGTAGTATAACAGGGACGGGAATGGATACGCAGTATTTT
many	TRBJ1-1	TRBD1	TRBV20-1	CSAVGQGTEAFF	TGCAGTGCCGTTGGACAGGGGACTGAAGCTTTCTTT
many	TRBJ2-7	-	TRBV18	CASSVMGAYEQYF	TGTGCCAGCTCAGTGATGGGGGCGTACGAGCAGTACTTC
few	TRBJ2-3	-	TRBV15	CATKLGGLDTDTQYF	TGTGCCACCAAGTTGGGGGGGCTGGACACAGATACGCAGTATTTT
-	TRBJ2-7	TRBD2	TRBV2	CASSARTSGSYEQYF	TGTGCCAGCAGCGCCCGGACTAGCGGGTCCTACGAGCAGTACTTC